This T cell receptor (beta chain) was captured in a study of T-cell reconstitution after alpha-beta-depleted transplantation in children listed by TCRdb under 2016. For context, the study as a whole: Using TCR repertoire profiling, the study quantitatively followed how T-cell immune reconstitution unfolded in children after TCRalphabeta/CD19-depleted allogeneic hematopoietic cell transplantation.

The germline V gene yields ENHRY for CDR1 and SYGVKD for CDR2. Inclusive of the bounding cysteine and phenylalanine, the CDR3 is 14 residues long. The retained sequence is limited to the CDR3, 42 bases, with the frame set at the first base. Trimming takes 2 bases off V and 7 bases off J; junction bases not matched to a gene: 6. Note on this clonotype: No cognate antigen has been identified for it. The sample holds no much larger clone one base away, and base qualities are not on file.

The library was built by means of PCR. Sequencing took place on an Illumina HiSeq 2500. To normalize quantification of the TCRbeta repertoire, the TCR libraries were built with molecular barcoding that relied on unique molecular identifiers. TCRdb reworked the public reads: Q25 trimming with fastp, MiXCR clone assembly, productive beta chains retained. Every entry covers one CDR3 protein and lists the most common genes and DNA from its rows. This sample gives hundreds of thousands of distinct CDR3 sequences in total; approximately 16% of them show up just once. The ten largest clones represent approximately 1% of the sample.

This specimen was PBMCs from the stem cell graft donor, taken from the stem cell graft. The chain joins TRBV10-3 to TRBJ1-1, with 8 junctional bases fitting TRBD1. This receptor was taken from a human donor who donated a stem cell graft to a child with acute myeloid leukemia. Read as DNA, the sequence is TGTGCCATCAGTGAGACAGGGGGGAAGGATGAAGCTTTCTTT. Its translation is CAISETGGKDEAFF.